This T cell receptor (beta chain) comes out of a study of T cell responses to AZD1222 COVID-19 vaccine. V was cut by 2 bases and J by 0 bases, with 10 bases left in between. This CDR3 is built from 16 residues. Germline V gene data show CDR1 as LNHDA and CDR2 as SQIVND (reference sequence). This table comes from immunoSEQ multiplex PCR, and its TCRdb copy is limited to in-frame clones, with some not included. The sample comprises some 140,000 clones, 70% to 90% of which are singletons, and more than 5.5% rests with the top ten. This TCR derives from an adult in good health. Material: peripheral blood, obtained on day 0 of AZD1222 vaccination. This rearrangement joins TRBV19 to TRBJ2-2; TRBD2 is a possible D gene (7 bases). The CDR3 here is CASSISGGANTGELFF. In DNA, the CDR3 is TGTGCCAGTAGTATATCGGGGGGCGCGAACACCGGGGAGCTGTTTTTT.